Described below is a single T cell receptor (beta chain) sequence and its context. The PCR ran on 60 Vbeta and 13 Jbeta primers. This table comes from immunoSEQ multiplex PCR, and its TCRdb copy is limited to in-frame clones, with some not included. The repertoire holds 120,000 to 150,000 clones, with 65% to 80% as singletons. These data belong to a study of cytomegalovirus exposure and HLA in healthy donors. The CDR3 sequence is 14 residues long. Germline trimming cut 4 bases from V and 5 bases from J; bases unmatched to any gene: 5. Germline V gene lookup returns CDR1 MNHEY and CDR2 SMNVEV (reference sequence).

Material for sequencing was PBMCs. The chain couples TRBV27 to TRBJ2-7; 10 bases line up with TRBD1. This receptor was taken from a middle-aged woman in good health and CMV-seronegative. The CDR3 bases are TGTGCCAGCAGTTCCGGGACAGGGGTCGACGAGCAGTACTTC. Translation gives CASSSGTGVDEQYF.